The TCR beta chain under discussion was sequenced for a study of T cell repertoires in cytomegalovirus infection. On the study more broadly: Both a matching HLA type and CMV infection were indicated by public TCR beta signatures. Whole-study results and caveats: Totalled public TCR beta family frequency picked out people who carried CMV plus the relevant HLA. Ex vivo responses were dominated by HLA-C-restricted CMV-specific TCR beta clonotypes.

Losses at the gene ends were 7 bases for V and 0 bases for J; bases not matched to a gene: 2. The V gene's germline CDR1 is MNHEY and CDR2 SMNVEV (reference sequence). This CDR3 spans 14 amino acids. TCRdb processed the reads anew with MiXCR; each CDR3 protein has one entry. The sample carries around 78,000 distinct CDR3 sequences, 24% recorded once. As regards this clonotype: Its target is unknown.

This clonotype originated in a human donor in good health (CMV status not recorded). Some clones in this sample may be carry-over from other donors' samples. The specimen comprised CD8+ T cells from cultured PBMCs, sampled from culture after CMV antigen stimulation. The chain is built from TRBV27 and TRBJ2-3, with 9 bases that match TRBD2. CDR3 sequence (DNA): TGTGCCAGCAAGCTAGCGGGAAGCACAGATACGCAGTATTTT. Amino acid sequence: CASKLAGSTDTQYF.